This TCR beta chain was identified in a study of shared clonotypes between healthy human individuals. Profiled with immunoSEQ multiplex PCR; TCRdb holds only in-frame clones, not every one. The data contain millions of clones, around nine tenths of them seen just once; the ten biggest clones take up about 0.13%. This clone was detected once. Other DNA variants within this sample encode the same CDR3. The CDR3 totals 13 residues. The germline gives CDR1 LNHDA, CDR2 SQIVND (reference sequence). Trimming stripped 3 bases from V and 2 bases from J, with 7 bases between. This rearrangement joins TRBV19 to TRBJ1-2; D is uncertain. Sequenced input: naive CD4+ T cells sorted from blood. As to subset: CD45RA+ positively selected. The receptor was derived from a man between 18 and 29 years old in good health. The CDR3 loop reads CASSIGRNYGYTF. DNA of the CDR3: TGTGCCAGTAGTATCGGGCGGAACTATGGCTACACCTTC.